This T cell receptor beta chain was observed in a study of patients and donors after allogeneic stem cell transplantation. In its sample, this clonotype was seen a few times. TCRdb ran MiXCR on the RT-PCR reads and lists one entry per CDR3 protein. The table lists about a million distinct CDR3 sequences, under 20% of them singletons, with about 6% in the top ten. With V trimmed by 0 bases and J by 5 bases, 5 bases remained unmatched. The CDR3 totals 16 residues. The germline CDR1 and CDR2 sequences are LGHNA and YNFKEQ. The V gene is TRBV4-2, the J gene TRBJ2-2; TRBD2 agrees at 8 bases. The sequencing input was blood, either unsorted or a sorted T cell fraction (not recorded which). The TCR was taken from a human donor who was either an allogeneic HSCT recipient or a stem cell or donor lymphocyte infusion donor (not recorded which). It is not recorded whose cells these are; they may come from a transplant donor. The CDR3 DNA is TGTGCCAGCAGCCAAGAAGGCGGGAGGAGGACCGGGGAGCTGTTTTTT. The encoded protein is CASSQEGGRRTGELFF.